This TCR beta chain was sequenced for a study of blood T cell repertoires in COVID-19. About the research overall: There were acute and convalescent COVID-19 samples, and they came from the United States, Italy and Spain. PBMCs, B-cell-depleted T cells, or T cells provided the cDNA or gDNA that made up the material.

Germline loops: CDR1 SQVTM, CDR2 ANQGSEA. The J segment lost 1 base and the V segment lost 2 bases, leaving 6 bases of the junction unmatched. The CDR3 contains 15 residues. Original methodology: Reference gene primer amplification yielded estimated nucleated cell counts. The protocol was immunoSEQ multiplex PCR, while the TCRdb copy is restricted to in-frame clones and leaves out a portion. V, J and clone size were drawn from that table, and D and trimming were deduced from the DNA. In the table there are approximately 360,000 clones, roughly 90% of which are singletons. V usage is TRBV29-1 and J usage is TRBJ1-1; 8 bases line up with TRBD1. The sequence was collected from a middle-aged man with acute or convalescent COVID-19. The source material was peripheral blood. The DNA for the CDR3 is TGCAGCGTTGAACTCCCCGACAGGGGGAACACTGAAGCTTTCTTT. Its protein is CSVELPDRGNTEAFF.